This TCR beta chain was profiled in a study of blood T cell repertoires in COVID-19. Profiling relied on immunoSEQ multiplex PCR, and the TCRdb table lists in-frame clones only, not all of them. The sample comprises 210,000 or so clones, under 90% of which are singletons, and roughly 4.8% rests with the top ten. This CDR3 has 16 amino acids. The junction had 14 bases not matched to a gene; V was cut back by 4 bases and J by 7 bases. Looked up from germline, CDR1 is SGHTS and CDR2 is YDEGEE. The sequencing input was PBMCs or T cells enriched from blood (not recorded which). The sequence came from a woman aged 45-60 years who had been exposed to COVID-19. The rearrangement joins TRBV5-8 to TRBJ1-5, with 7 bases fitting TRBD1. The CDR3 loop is CASSPKQGSFRQPQHF. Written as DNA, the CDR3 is TGTGCCAGCAGCCCCAAACAGGGGAGCTTTAGACAGCCCCAGCATTTT. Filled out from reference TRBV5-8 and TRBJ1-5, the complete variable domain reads EAGVTQSPTHLIKTRGQQATLRCSPISGHTSVYWYQQALGLGLQFLLWYDEGEERNRGNFPPRFSGRQFPNYSSELNVNALELEDSALYLCASSPKQGSFRQPQHFGDGTRLSIL.